This is a list of T cell receptor beta chains from one sample in a study of human T cells and chemical hapten exposure. TCRdb re-called the RACE reads with MiXCR, one entry per CDR3 protein. The table shows about 120,000 distinct CDR3 sequences, with about an eighth occurring only once. The source was whole blood, collected in connection with sensitization to the hapten diphenylcyclopropenone (DPC). These receptors all come from a young man with alopecia areata. Some clones in this sample may be carry-over from other donors' samples. CDR3s include the opening cysteine and the closing phenylalanine or tryptophan. A D gene is named only where the DNA matches it firmly. Clone size, where shown, is once, few, many, or a class for clones that have expanded.

J gene,D gene,V gene,clone size,CDR3 length,CDR3 DNA,CDR3 protein
TRBJ1-3,TRBD1,TRBV6-6,few,15,TGTGCCAGCAGTCGCCCAGGGACAGAAGGAAACACCATATATTTT,CASSRPGTEGNTIYF
TRBJ1-1,TRBD1,TRBV18,-,17,TGTGCCAGCTCACCACCAAGGGACAGGCCTATGAACACTGAAGCTTTCTTT,CASSPPRDRPMNTEAFF
TRBJ2-7,-,TRBV7-8,-,13,TGTGCCAGCAGCTTACAGGGTGCGGGACGAATATACTTC,CASSLQGAGRIYF
TRBJ2-1,TRBD1,TRBV7-6,-,16,TGTGCCAGCAGCTTAGGGGCGGGGACAGGGATGTATGAGCAGTTCTTC,CASSLGAGTGMYEQFF
TRBJ1-5,-,TRBV7-9,-,13,TGTGCCAGCAGCGCAGGGGGCAATCAGCCCCAGCATTTT,CASSAGGNQPQHF
TRBJ2-5,-,TRBV5-1,many,15,TGCGCCAGCAGCTTGGTCGGGGGATATGAAGAGACCCAGTACTTC,CASSLVGGYEETQYF
TRBJ2-3,-,TRBV9,-,14,TGTGCCAGCAGCGAGGACACTTACACAGATACGCAGTATTTT,CASSEDTYTDTQYF
TRBJ1-1,TRBD1,TRBV4-1,few,11,TGCGCCAGCCGGGACAGCTCGGAAGCTTTCTTT,CASRDSSEAFF
TRBJ2-7,-,TRBV28,-,13,TGTGCCAGCAGTTTATATCAGGGGTACGAGCAGTACTTC,CASSLYQGYEQYF
TRBJ1-3,-,TRBV29-1,many,13,TGCAGCGTTGTAGGGTCGTTGGCAAACACCATATATTTT,CSVVGSLANTIYF
TRBJ1-2,-,TRBV7-8,few,15,TGTGCCAGCAGCTTTAGAGTCGGGACCAACTATGGCTACACCTTC,CASSFRVGTNYGYTF
TRBJ2-5,-,TRBV4-3,few,16,TGCGCCAGCAGCCAAGAGTATTGGCGGCCCCAAGAGACCCAGTACTTC,CASSQEYWRPQETQYF
TRBJ1-6,-,TRBV12-3/TRBV12-4,-,12,TGTGCCAGCAGTGGAACGATCTCACCCCTCCACTTT,CASSGTISPLHF
TRBJ1-3,-,TRBV12-3/TRBV12-4,many,16,TGTGCCAGCAGTCGGGCACAGGGACACGCTGGAAACACCATATATTTT,CASSRAQGHAGNTIYF
TRBJ1-1,-,TRBV12-3/TRBV12-4,-,15,TGTGCCAGCAGTTTGTCCTTCTCGGTGAACACTGAAGCTTTCTTT,CASSLSFSVNTEAFF
TRBJ2-3,-,TRBV12-5,-,14,TGTGCTAGTGGTTTCCGAATTACCACAGATACGCAGTATTTT,CASGFRITTDTQYF
TRBJ1-5,-,TRBV2,many,14,TGTGCCAGCAGTGATCGGCAGGGGAATCAGCCCCAGCATTTT,CASSDRQGNQPQHF
TRBJ1-1,-,TRBV29-1,many,13,TGCAGCGTGGACAAAGGGCAGAACACTGAAGCTTTCTTT,CSVDKGQNTEAFF
TRBJ2-1,TRBD2,TRBV5-4,-,15,TGTGCCAGCAGGACGTGGGACTACCCGTTTGATGAGCAGTTCTTC,CASRTWDYPFDEQFF
TRBJ1-2,TRBD1,TRBV7-2,few,15,TGTGCCAGCAGCCCCCGGACAGGGGGCGGCTATGGCTACACCTTC,CASSPRTGGGYGYTF
TRBJ2-2,-,TRBV19,many,14,TGTGCCAGTACGGACGGTTACCTCACCGGGGAGCTGTTTTTT,CASTDGYLTGELFF
TRBJ1-1,TRBD1,TRBV27,-,13,TGTGCCAGCAGTTTACCCCGGACAGGGCTAGCTTTCTTT,CASSLPRTGLAFF
TRBJ1-1,-,TRBV9,-,14,TGTGCCAGCAGCGTTACGACGGTGAACACTGAAGCTTTCTTT,CASSVTTVNTEAFF
TRBJ1-2,-,TRBV7-9,few,12,TGTGCCAGCCGAACAGGCAACTATGGCTACACCTTC,CASRTGNYGYTF
TRBJ2-2,TRBD1,TRBV7-8,few,13,TGTGCCAGCAAATACAGGGGGACCGGGGAGCTGTTTTTT,CASKYRGTGELFF
TRBJ1-6,TRBD1,TRBV9,few,15,TGTGCCAGCAGTGACACAGGGGTGGCTAATTCACCCCTCCACTTT,CASSDTGVANSPLHF
TRBJ1-2,-,TRBV28,few,12,TGTGCCAGCAGCTCTCCAAACTATGGCTACACCTTC,CASSSPNYGYTF
TRBJ1-1,TRBD1,TRBV6-4,many,15,TGTGCCAGCAGTAGGACAGGGGGCATGAACACTGAAGCTTTCTTT,CASSRTGGMNTEAFF
TRBJ2-1,TRBD2,TRBV6-2/TRBV6-3,few,15,TGTGCCAGCAGTTACGGGTCTAGCGGGGGCGATGAGCAGTTCTTC,CASSYGSSGGDEQFF
TRBJ2-1,TRBD2,TRBV7-3,-,15,TGTGCCAGCAGCACCACTAGCGGCTCCTACAATGAGCAGTTCTTC,CASSTTSGSYNEQFF
TRBJ1-2,-,TRBV12-3/TRBV12-4,-,18,TGTGCCAGCAGTCCGACACGCCGAACAGGGATAAGCAACTATGGCTACACCTTC,CASSPTRRTGISNYGYTF
TRBJ2-1,TRBD2,TRBV7-3,-,14,TGTGCCAGCAGCCCACATAGCGGGCCGCGGGAACAGTTCTTC,CASSPHSGPREQFF
TRBJ2-5,-,TRBV7-9,few,12,TGTGCCAGCAGCTTTCCTTTTGGGGCCCAGTACTTC,CASSFPFGAQYF
TRBJ2-7,TRBD1,TRBV4-1,few,15,TGCGCCAGCAGCCAACCCGCCCAGGGGGCCAGAGAGCAGTACTTC,CASSQPAQGAREQYF
TRBJ1-5,TRBD1,TRBV7-6,-,15,TGTGCCAGCAGCTTAGCTGGGACAGGGAATCAGCCCCAGCATTTT,CASSLAGTGNQPQHF
TRBJ2-6,-,TRBV2,few,16,TGTGCCAGCAGTGAGATAGCGAGCTCTGGGGCCAACGTCCTGACTTTC,CASSEIASSGANVLTF
TRBJ2-3,-,TRBV4-1,-,16,TGCGCCAGCAGCCCAGCAGTGCTACTCTACACAGATACGCAGTATTTT,CASSPAVLLYTDTQYF
TRBJ2-2,-,TRBV19,few,15,TGTGCCAGTAGTTCGAAGGGGGGTCGCACCGGGGAGCTGTTTTTT,CASSSKGGRTGELFF
TRBJ2-5,-,TRBV28,many,12,TGTGCCACCAATTCGTTTTTCGAGACCCAGTACTTC,CATNSFFETQYF
TRBJ1-3,-,TRBV6-5,-,14,TGTGCCAGCAGCTCCGATTGGGCCGGAAACACCATATATTTT,CASSSDWAGNTIYF
TRBJ2-1,-,TRBV19,once,15,TGTGCCAGTAGTATAGGATTAGTCAGCTACAATGAGCAGTTCTTC,CASSIGLVSYNEQFF
TRBJ2-2,-,TRBV11-3,few,13,TGTGCCAGCAGCAACATGGACACCGGGGAGCTGTTTTTT,CASSNMDTGELFF
TRBJ2-1,TRBD1,TRBV11-2,-,14,TGTGCCAGCAGCTTAGAAGGGACAGGGAATGAGCAGTTCTTC,CASSLEGTGNEQFF
TRBJ2-7,-,TRBV20-1,few,13,TGCAGTTCTCCCAGGGGGGGTCTCCACGAGCAGTACTTC,CSSPRGGLHEQYF
TRBJ1-5,-,TRBV6-1,-,14,TGTGCCAGCAGTGAACCGGGCAGGGATCAGCCCCAGCATTTT,CASSEPGRDQPQHF
TRBJ2-7,-,TRBV6-2/TRBV6-3,-,12,TGTGCCAGCAGTCACACTAGGATGGAGCAGTACTTC,CASSHTRMEQYF
TRBJ1-5,TRBD1,TRBV7-8,few,17,TGTGCCAGCAGCCCCCGGAGGGACAGGGTAGTGAGTCAGCCCCAGCATTTT,CASSPRRDRVVSQPQHF
TRBJ2-1,TRBD1,TRBV7-2,-,15,TGTGCCAGCAACCAGAGGCAGGGGGCTGTCTATGAGCAGTTCTTC,CASNQRQGAVYEQFF
TRBJ1-5,-,TRBV27,-,16,TGTGCCAGCAGTACCTCGGACACTTCTCCGAATCAGCCCCAGCATTTT,CASSTSDTSPNQPQHF
TRBJ2-2,TRBD1,TRBV7-6,few,16,TGTGCCAGCAGGAAACAGGGGCCCGACGTCACCGGGGAGCTGTTTTTT,CASRKQGPDVTGELFF
TRBJ1-2,TRBD1,TRBV2,-,13,TGTGCCAGCAGAGACGGGACAGACTATGGCTACACCTTC,CASRDGTDYGYTF
TRBJ2-1,-,TRBV20-1,-,11,TGCAGTGCTAGAGGGGCAGGCGAGCAGTTCTTC,CSARGAGEQFF
TRBJ2-1,-,TRBV3-1,-,15,TGTGCCAGCAGCCAAGTCGTCATATCCTACAATGAGCAGTTCTTC,CASSQVVISYNEQFF
TRBJ2-7,TRBD1,TRBV20-1,-,14,TGCAGTGCTTCCGGGACAGGGCTTTCCTACGAGCAGTACTTC,CSASGTGLSYEQYF
TRBJ2-1,-,TRBV7-2,few,14,TGTGCCAGCAGCCAGACCGTAACGCTAAATGAGCAGTTCTTC,CASSQTVTLNEQFF
TRBJ1-1,-,TRBV5-5,-,13,TGTGCCAGCAGCTTGGGCTTTCAGCTTGAAGCTTTCTTT,CASSLGFQLEAFF
TRBJ1-5,-,TRBV6-6,few,16,TGTGCCAGCAGTCGGGACTCCGTATATAGCAATCAGCCCCAGCATTTT,CASSRDSVYSNQPQHF
TRBJ2-7,-,TRBV18,few,13,TGTGCCAGCTCACCAAAGCAGGCCTACGAGCAGTACTTC,CASSPKQAYEQYF
TRBJ2-1,-,TRBV27,-,16,TGTGCCAGCAGTTTATCCTGGGGGGTTCTCTACAATGAGCAGTTCTTC,CASSLSWGVLYNEQFF
TRBJ2-2,-,TRBV29-1,once,15,TGCAGCGTTGAAGGGGTGATCGCGAACACCGGGGAGCTGTTTTTT,CSVEGVIANTGELFF